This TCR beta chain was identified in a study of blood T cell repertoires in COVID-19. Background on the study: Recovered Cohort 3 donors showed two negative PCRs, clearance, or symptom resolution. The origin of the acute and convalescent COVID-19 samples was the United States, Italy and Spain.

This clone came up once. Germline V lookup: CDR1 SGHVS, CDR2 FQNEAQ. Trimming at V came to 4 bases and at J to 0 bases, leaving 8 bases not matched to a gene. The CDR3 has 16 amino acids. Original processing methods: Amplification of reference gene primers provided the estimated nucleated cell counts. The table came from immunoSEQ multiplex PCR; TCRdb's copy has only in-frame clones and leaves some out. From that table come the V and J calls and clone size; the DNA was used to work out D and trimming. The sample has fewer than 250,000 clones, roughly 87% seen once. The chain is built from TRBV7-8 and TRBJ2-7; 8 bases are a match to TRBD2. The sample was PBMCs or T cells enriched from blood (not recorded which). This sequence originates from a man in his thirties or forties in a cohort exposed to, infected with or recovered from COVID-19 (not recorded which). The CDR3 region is CASSSYLAGSSYEQYF. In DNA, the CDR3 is TGTGCCAGCAGCTCATATTTAGCGGGATCCTCCTACGAGCAGTACTTC.